The T cell receptor beta chain under discussion was sequenced for a study of CD8+ T cells in alopecia areata. Extracted RNA was reverse transcribed, and the resulting cDNA served as sequencing template. Assay: immunoSEQ multiplex PCR; the TCRdb copy retains only in-frame clones and omits some. The sample contains about 150,000 clones, about nine tenths of which appear only once. Trimming removed 3 bases from V and 9 bases from J, with 10 bases in between. Germline lookup yields CDR1 SGDLS and CDR2 YYNGEE. The CDR3 sequence is 12 residues long. The chain employs TRBV9 and TRBJ2-1; D is possibly TRBD2 (5 bases). Here the sequenced sample was CD8+ T cells sorted from blood, taken at week 0. The sequence was collected from a human donor with alopecia areata. CDR3 loop: CASSGGLTEQFF. CDR3 bases: TGTGCCAGCAGCGGCGGACTTACTGAGCAGTTCTTC.